Each of the 17 T cell receptor beta chains below was sequenced from the same sample in a study of T cells in Graves' hyperthyroidism and ophthalmopathy. TCR beta CDR3 regions were amplified from RNA transcripts. The TCR CDR3 first-round RT-PCR relied on the HTBI primer set. TCRdb re-analysed the multiplex PCR reads in MiXCR, keeping a single row per CDR3 protein. Among a few hundred thousand distinct CDR3 sequences, 46% were seen once, and the ten largest hold about two fifths. The specimen was peripheral blood or thyroid tissue (not recorded which). The receptors were gathered from an adult woman with Graves' disease, either hyperthyroidism or ophthalmopathy (not recorded which).

The CDR3 here is CASSQRGVDFYGYTF. The CDR3 coding sequence is TGTGCCAGCAGCCAAAGGGGGGTCGACTTCTATGGCTACACCTTC. The chain has TRBV12-3 or TRBV12-4 and TRBJ1-2, with a possible D match to TRBD1 (6 bases). The V end was cut by 6 bases, the J end by 4 bases, with 18 bases between. The CDR3 runs to 15 residues.

This chain links TRBV29-1 with TRBJ2-1, with 9 positions matching TRBD1. CDR1 is SQVTM, CDR2 ANQGSEA, per germline. V was clipped by 2 bases and J by 9 bases; unmatched bases: 8. The CDR3 is made up of 14 amino acids. DNA of the CDR3: TGCAGCGTTGAAAAGGACAGGGGTATAGGTGAGCAGTTCTTC. This sequence encodes CSVEKDRGIGEQFF.

The chain joins TRBV20-1 to TRBJ1-6; TRBD1 aligns across 7 bases. CDR1 and CDR2 (germline): DFQATT, SNEGSKA (reference sequence). The CDR3 covers 12 residues. The J segment lost 8 bases and the V segment lost 5 bases, leaving 3 bases of the junction unmatched. For the CDR3, the DNA is TGCAGTGCTCGGGGACAGCATTCACCCCTCCACTTT. Encoded protein: CSARGQHSPLHF.

The V gene is TRBV15, the J gene TRBJ1-6; TRBD1 agrees at 9 bases. V was pared by 1 base and J by 11 bases, with 6 bases of the junction left unmatched. The CDR3 spans 15 residues. CDR1 and CDR2 (germline): LNHNV, YYDKDF (reference sequence). DNA of the CDR3: TGTGCCACCAGCAGAGGGGGGACAGGGTTGGCACCCCTCCACTTT. Encoded protein: CATSRGGTGLAPLHF.

The chain has TRBV2 and TRBJ1-5; D not resolved. The CDR3 runs to 13 residues. Germline V CDR1 and CDR2: SNHLY, FYNNEI. The CDR3 protein is CARKGGSNQPQHF. The CDR3 bases are TGTGCTAGAAAGGGCGGTAGCAATCAGCCCCAGCATTTT. The complete variable domain, with remaining parts taken from reference TRBV2 and TRBJ1-5, reads EPEVTQTPSHQVTQMGQEVILRCVPISNHLYFYWYRQILGQKVEFLVSFYNNEISEKSEIFDDQFSVERPDGSNFTLKIRSTKLEDSAMYFCARKGGSNQPQHFGDGTRLSIL.

This clonotype was counted a single time. This chain joins TRBV5-6 and TRBJ2-7, with D perhaps matching TRBD1 (5 bases). Trimming removed 2 bases at V and 2 bases at J, with 14 bases between. CDR1 and CDR2 (germline): SGHDT, YYEEEE. CDR3 length equals 15 residues. CDR3 loop: CASSFGARSAYEQYF. Here the CDR3 DNA reads TGTGCCAGCAGCTTTGGGGCAAGGTCCGCCTACGAGCAGTACTTC.

This clonotype turned up a few times. With a much larger clone just one base away, this may be a read error. V gene TRBV12-3 or TRBV12-4 combines with J gene TRBJ2-2; 8 bases line up with TRBD2. J was trimmed by 13 bases and V by 7 bases; bases with no gene match: 14. CDR3 size: 14 residues. CDR3 nucleotide sequence: TGTGCCAGCAATCCTGGACTAGCACAGGAGGGGCTGTTTTTT. It is translated as CASNPGLAQEGLFF.

The rearrangement links TRBV10-2 to TRBJ1-1, with D perhaps TRBD1 (5 bases). CDR3 length equals 13 residues. Trimming left V 7 bases short and J 5 bases short, with 14 bases between. Germline CDR1 is WSHSY and CDR2 is SAAADI. Written as DNA, the CDR3 is TGCGCCAGCACCCCTGCGGGGGGGACTGAAGCTTTCTTT. Its translation: CASTPAGGTEAFF.

This chain links TRBV11-2 with TRBJ2-3; TRBD2 is a possible D gene (6 bases). Germline V gives CDR1 SGHAT, CDR2 FQNNGV. Trimming shortened V by 0 bases and J by 6 bases, and 10 bases separated the two germline ends. CDR3 length equals 14 residues. The CDR3 protein is CASSLEPGADTQYF. CDR3 in DNA: TGTGCCAGCAGCTTAGAGCCGGGAGCTGATACGCAGTATTTT.

This clonotype was counted ten times or more. The chain uses TRBV5-4 and TRBJ1-2; 10 bases fit TRBD1. Germline V gene data show CDR1 as SGHNT and CDR2 as YYREEE (reference sequence). The trim removed 2 bases at V and 4 bases at J, leaving 5 bases unmatched. The length of the CDR3 is 15 residues. The CDR3 DNA follows: TGTGCCAGCAGCTTCGACAGGGGGCGCGCCTATGGCTACACCTTC. Translating gives CASSFDRGRAYGYTF.

This chain uses TRBV6-5 with TRBJ2-7; no firm D call. CDR3 length: 14 residues. Germline CDR1 is MNHEY and CDR2 is SVGAGI. V was cut by 6 bases and J by 3 bases, with 15 bases left in between. CDR3 sequence reads: CASSPAGFVYEQYF. DNA for the CDR3: TGTGCCAGCAGCCCCGCAGGATTCGTCTACGAGCAGTACTTC.

The CDR3 is CASSLERQANEKLFF. The CDR3 coding sequence is TGTGCCAGCAGCTTAGAAAGGCAGGCTAATGAAAAACTGTTTTTT. V is TRBV7-9 and J is TRBJ1-4; unclear D gene. Germline V gene sequence: CDR1 SEHNR, CDR2 FQNEAQ (reference sequence). Between the trimmed V and J ends, which lost 1 base and 3 bases, there was a span of 9 bases. The CDR3 sequence is 15 residues long.

The V and J genes are TRBV7-6 and TRBJ2-5; D may correspond to TRBD1 or TRBD2 (5 bases each). This CDR3 comprises 18 residues. Germline CDR1 reads SGHVS; CDR2 reads FNYEAQ. Trimming stripped 2 bases from V and 5 bases from J, with 24 bases between. The CDR3 reads CASSLFRGPGPVGETQYF. In DNA, the CDR3 is TGTGCCAGCAGCTTATTTCGGGGTCCGGGGCCAGTGGGGGAGACCCAGTACTTC.

This clonotype was counted once. The chain links TRBV9 to TRBJ1-4; no definite D call. Trimming removed 0 bases at V and 6 bases at J, with 9 bases between. Germline CDR1 and CDR2: SGDLS and YYNGEE. The CDR3 contains 14 residues. In nucleotides, the CDR3 is TGTGCCAGCAGCGTAGTCTGTAGAGATGAAAAACTGTTTTTT. This encodes CASSVVCRDEKLFF.

The chain uses TRBV10-3 and TRBJ2-7, with 12 bases aligning to TRBD2. J lost 7 bases, V lost 8 bases, and 6 bases had no gene match. This CDR3 region has 13 residues. Looked up from germline, CDR1 is ENHRY and CDR2 is SYGVKD. The CDR3 nucleotides are TGTGCCATCGGGGCTAGCGGGAGGGAGGAGCAGTACTTC. The encoded protein is CAIGASGREEQYF.

On this clonotype: Because it lacks the conserved phenylalanine or tryptophan at the end, this CDR3 is likely a read error. The limits of the CDR3 on the DNA are not certain, so only TCRdb's listed CDR3 is given. The chain employs TRBV11-2 and TRBJ2-5; the DNA was not compared with TRBD1, the D call given in the table. Germline V gene data show CDR1 as SGHAT and CDR2 as FQNNGV. With termini counted, the CDR3 has 8 amino acids. The chain's CDR3 is CASSFRDR.

The chain has TRBV6-1 and TRBJ2-5; 9 bases agree with TRBD2. Trimming took 3 bases from V and 5 from J; bases not matched to a gene: 7. Per the germline V gene, CDR1 is MNHNS and CDR2 is SASEGT. This CDR3 region has 15 residues. CDR3 loop: CASSEPGSGRETQYF. CDR3 DNA: TGTGCCAGCAGTGAGCCCGGCAGCGGGAGGGAGACCCAGTACTTC.